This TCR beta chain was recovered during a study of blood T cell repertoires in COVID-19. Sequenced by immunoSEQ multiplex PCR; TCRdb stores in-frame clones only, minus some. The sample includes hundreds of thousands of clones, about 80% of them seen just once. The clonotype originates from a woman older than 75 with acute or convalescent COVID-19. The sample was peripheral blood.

CDR3 DNA sequence: TGTGCCAGCAGCCTGAGGACAGGTACGACATACGAGCAGTACTTC. Protein product: CASSLRTGTTYEQYF. The rearrangement joins TRBV5-6 to TRBJ2-7; 7 bases fit TRBD1. Germline lookup yields CDR1 SGHDT and CDR2 YYEEEE. The trim removed 4 bases at V and 4 bases at J, leaving 11 bases unmatched. The CDR3 sequence is 15 residues long.